These 13 T cell receptor beta chains were all obtained from the same sample, sequenced in a study of blood T cell repertoires in COVID-19. Produced via immunoSEQ multiplex PCR; TCRdb's table is partial and in-frame only. The sample carries about 110,000 clones, 88% recorded once. Input material: peripheral blood. These receptors all come from a human donor in a cohort sampled during active COVID-19.

This rearrangement joins TRBV18 to TRBJ1-4; a weak D match, TRBD1 (6 bases). The CDR3 loop spans 13 amino acids. The germline CDR1 and CDR2 sequences are KGHSH and LQKENI. V was pared by 5 bases and J by 7 bases, with 11 bases between. CDR3 region: CASSARTVEKLFF. In DNA form, the CDR3 reads TGTGCCAGCTCAGCCCGGACAGTTGAAAAACTGTTTTTT.

The genes are TRBV7-9 and TRBJ2-1; perhaps TRBD1 as D (6 bases). The germline gives CDR1 SEHNR, CDR2 FQNEAQ (reference sequence). This CDR3 has 15 amino acids. V was clipped by 4 bases and J by 14 bases, with 24 bases between them. CDR3 loop: CASSSLDSPAPQKFF. CDR3 nucleotide sequence: TGTGCCAGCAGCTCGTTGGACAGCCCTGCTCCCCAGAAGTTCTTC.

This clone has just a few counts. The chain recombines TRBV19 with TRBJ1-3, with 8 bases fitting TRBD1. There are 15 residues in the CDR3. V lost 3 bases to trimming and J lost 1 base; unmatched junction nucleotides: 2. Germline-derived CDR1 and CDR2 are LNHDA and SQIVND (reference sequence). In nucleotides, the CDR3 is TGTGCCAGTAGTATTCAGGGGGCATCTGGAAACACCATATATTTT. Translating it yields CASSIQGASGNTIYF.

The CDR3 DNA sequence: TGTGCCAGCAGCCCTTCTAGCACGAGCTCCTACAATGAGCAGTTCTTC. Residues: CASSPSSTSSYNEQFF. The rearrangement links TRBV3-1 (or the pseudogene TRBV3-2) to TRBJ2-1; maybe TRBD2 (5 bases). Deletions cut 4 bases from V and 0 bases from J, with 13 bases between. The CDR3 runs to 16 residues. The germline V gene encodes CDR1 LGHDT and CDR2 YNNKEL (reference sequence).

This clone showed up just once. The chain uses TRBV7-8 and TRBJ1-2; 8 bases are shared with TRBD1. V was pared by 5 bases and J by 3 bases, with 2 bases of the junction left unmatched. This CDR3 comprises 13 residues. The germline CDR1 and CDR2 sequences are SGHVS and FQNEAQ. CDR3 amino acids: CASSRGQDYGYTF. The CDR3 region has the DNA TGTGCCAGCAGCCGGGGACAGGACTATGGCTACACCTTC. Supplemented by reference TRBV7-8 and TRBJ1-2, the full variable domain reads GAGVSQSPRYKVAKRGQDVALRCDPISGHVSLFWYQQALGQGPEFLTYFQNEAQLDKSGLPSDRFFAERPEGSVSTLKIQRTQQEDSAVYLCASSRGQDYGYTFGSGTRLTVV.

This chain joins TRBV2 and TRBJ1-4; D call uncertain. Trimming shortened V by 5 bases and J by 7 bases, and 8 bases separated the two germline ends. This CDR3 is 12 amino acids long. Germline CDR1 is SNHLY and CDR2 is FYNNEI. DNA of the CDR3: TGTGCCAGCAGTTCCGACTCTGAAAAACTGTTTTTT. Its translation: CASSSDSEKLFF.

This clone has a handful of counts. The V gene is TRBV6-5, the J gene TRBJ1-6; no clear D. CDR3 length: 13 amino acids. Germline assignment: CDR1 MNHEY and CDR2 SVGAGI. V was trimmed by 6 bases and J by 15 bases, leaving 18 bases between them. For the CDR3, the DNA is TGTGCCAGCAGCCGCGACGGCGGGAGAGGCCTCCACTTT. This gives the protein CASSRDGGRGLHF.

The chain is built from TRBV28 and TRBJ2-3; 12 bases are shared with TRBD2. This CDR3 contains 19 residues. V dropped 7 bases and J dropped 0; count of bases not matched to a gene: 14. Germline V CDR1 and CDR2: MDHEN, SYDVKM. CDR3 sequence reads: CASTRGLAGLLASTDTQYF. CDR3 DNA: TGTGCCAGCACTCGGGGACTAGCGGGTTTACTGGCCAGCACAGATACGCAGTATTTT.

The chain combines TRBV7-2 with TRBJ1-2, with 7 positions matching TRBD1. From germline, CDR1 is SGHTA and CDR2 FQGNSA. This CDR3 has 14 amino acids. Trimming cost V 5 bases and J 2 bases; bases outside gene matches: 5. For the CDR3, the DNA is TGTGCCAGCAGCCCGGAGACAGGGAACTATGGCTACACCTTC. This translates into CASSPETGNYGYTF.

V and J are TRBV7-3 and TRBJ2-1, with 7 bases lining up with TRBD2. After removal of 5 bases from V and 7 bases from J, the junction contained 11 bases not matched to a gene. There are 15 residues in the CDR3. Per the germline V gene, CDR1 is SGHTA and CDR2 is FQGTGA. This CDR3 is CASSRGAGTKNEQFF. The CDR3 region has the DNA TGTGCCAGCAGCCGGGGTGCCGGGACTAAAAATGAGCAGTTCTTC.

This clone was counted a few times. This chain links TRBV29-1 with TRBJ2-5, with 7 bases aligning to TRBD1. CDR3 length: 14 residues. The J segment lost 4 bases and the V segment lost 6 bases, leaving 11 bases of the junction unmatched. Germline-derived CDR1 and CDR2 are SQVTM and ANQGSEA. CDR3 DNA sequence: TGCAGCGTCCCTCAGGGGGTCCCCAGAGAGACCCAGTACTTC. This codes for CSVPQGVPRETQYF.

V usage is TRBV19 and J usage is TRBJ2-3, with 9 bases fitting TRBD2. Trimming took 5 bases from V and 4 from J; bases not matched to a gene: 7. Germline lookup yields CDR1 LNHDA and CDR2 SQIVND (reference sequence). The CDR3 length is 15 residues. CDR3 sequence: CASSRPAGGPDTQYF. In DNA form, the CDR3 reads TGTGCCAGTAGTCGACCAGCGGGGGGCCCAGATACGCAGTATTTT.

The chain employs TRBV30 and TRBJ2-3, with 16 bases aligning to TRBD2. The CDR3 contains 16 residues. Germline CDR1 GTSNPN, CDR2 SVGIG (reference sequence). The V segment lost 1 base and the J segment 6 bases; nucleotides outside the gene matches: 4. The CDR3 loop reads CAWSEGLAGGADTQYF. The CDR3 DNA sequence: TGTGCCTGGAGTGAGGGACTAGCGGGAGGGGCGGATACGCAGTATTTT.